The 21 T cell receptor beta chains below come from one sample, sequenced in a study of radiotherapy plus CTLA-4 blockade in lung cancer. Sequencing was performed with immunoSEQ multiplex PCR; in TCRdb, only in-frame clones are kept and a portion is missing. There are 70,000 to 95,000 clones in the sample; roughly four fifths occur only once, and roughly 14% lies in the top ten. Here the sequenced sample was peripheral blood, taken from a patient treated with radiotherapy plus ipilimumab. The receptors stem from a human donor with non-small cell lung cancer that progressed on radiotherapy plus ipilimumab.

The chain recombines TRBV5-6 with TRBJ2-3, with D hard to call. Trimming left V 1 base short and J 8 bases short, with 5 bases between. Germline loops: CDR1 SGHDT, CDR2 YYEEEE. This CDR3 has 11 amino acids. In nucleotides, the CDR3 is TGTGCCAGCAGCTTGTTAGGTACGCAGTATTTT. Translating it yields CASSLLGTQYF.

V and J are TRBV19 and TRBJ1-1; possible D gene TRBD1, 5 bases. Germline CDR1 and CDR2: LNHDA and SQIVND (reference sequence). The CDR3 is 15 amino acids. V was pared by 7 bases and J by 0 bases, with 15 bases between. The CDR3 DNA sequence: TGTGCCAGTACGGGGGTGTTGGGTATGAACACTGAAGCTTTCTTT. This encodes CASTGVLGMNTEAFF.

The chain employs TRBV10-3 and TRBJ2-5; D might be TRBD1 or TRBD2, each matching 5 bases. The CDR3 runs 14 residues. Germline CDR1 reads ENHRY; CDR2 reads SYGVKD. The ends were cut back, 5 bases at V and 7 bases at J, with 17 bases in the middle. The CDR3: CAISPASGPGTQYF. The CDR3 coding sequence is TGTGCCATCAGTCCGGCCTCGGGGCCGGGGACCCAGTACTTC.

J is TRBJ2-1 and V is TRBV18, with TRBD2 matching 13 bases. There are 18 residues in the CDR3. Looked up from germline, CDR1 is KGHSH and CDR2 is LQKENI. The V and J ends lost 4 bases and 7 bases, in that order; junction bases with no gene match: 13. DNA for the CDR3: TGTGCCAGCTCACGGTGGGAAGGACTAGCGGGAGATTATAATGAGCAGTTCTTC. It yields the protein CASSRWEGLAGDYNEQFF.

The table lists this clone with a count of one. The chain links TRBV6-5 to TRBJ1-2; D is perhaps TRBD1 (5 bases). Per the germline V gene, CDR1 is MNHEY and CDR2 is SVGAGI. The CDR3 has 16 residues. Trimming took 2 bases from V and 5 from J, leaving 18 bases between them. The chain's CDR3 is CASSYELGGYHYGYTF. Here the CDR3 DNA reads TGTGCCAGCAGTTACGAACTTGGGGGGTATCATTATGGCTACACCTTC.

This clone has a handful of counts. The chain recombines TRBV27 with TRBJ2-5; D tentatively fits TRBD1 or TRBD2 (7 bases each). CDR1 and CDR2 (germline): MNHEY, SMNVEV (reference sequence). There are 14 residues in the CDR3. Trimming cost V 3 bases and J 6 bases, with 14 bases left between them. CDR3 in amino acids: CASSLAGGEKTQYF. Here the CDR3 DNA reads TGTGCCAGCAGTTTGGCAGGGGGGGAAAAGACCCAGTACTTC.

The rearrangement uses TRBV11-2 and TRBJ2-7, with a weak D call TRBD1 (6 bases). In germline, CDR1 is SGHAT, CDR2 FQNNGV. This CDR3 comprises 16 residues. V gave up 4 bases and J gave up 2 bases, with 18 bases separating them. CDR3 amino acids: CASSSPRTAGAYEQYF. CDR3 coding DNA: TGTGCCAGCAGCTCCCCCCGGACAGCCGGGGCCTACGAGCAGTACTTC.

The chain employs TRBV7-2 and TRBJ1-2; TRBD1 is a possible D gene (5 bases). Between the trimmed V and J ends, which lost 2 bases and 8 bases, there was a span of 18 bases. The CDR3 extends over 15 amino acids. Germline V gene lookup returns CDR1 SGHTA and CDR2 FQGNSA. Here the CDR3 reads CASSLRMGPYKGYTF. CDR3 DNA sequence: TGTGCCAGCAGCTTACGAATGGGGCCCTATAAGGGCTACACCTTC.

The V and J genes are TRBV5-1 and TRBJ2-7; D gene ambiguous. Trimming removed 0 bases from V and 0 bases from J, with 10 bases in between. The CDR3 is 15 amino acids. The germline V gene encodes CDR1 SGHRS and CDR2 YFSETQ. CDR3 sequence (DNA): TGCGCCAGCAGCTTGGCTCCAGCGAGCTCCTACGAGCAGTACTTC. Its protein product is CASSLAPASSYEQYF.

V and J are TRBV5-1 and TRBJ1-5; D remains ambiguous. Trimming cost V 2 bases and J 4 bases, with 7 bases left between them. The CDR3 covers 13 residues. Germline loops: CDR1 SGHRS, CDR2 YFSETQ. The CDR3 region has the DNA TGCGCCAGCAGCTTCGGAGGGAATCAGCCCCAGCATTTT. This sequence encodes CASSFGGNQPQHF. The full variable domain, rest sourced from reference TRBV5-1 and TRBJ1-5, is KAGVTQTPRYLIKTRGQQVTLSCSPISGHRSVSWYQQTPGQGLQFLFEYFSETQRNKGNFPGRFSGRQFSNSRSEMNVSTLELGDSALYLCASSFGGNQPQHFGDGTRLSIL.

The chain combines TRBV28 with TRBJ2-2; D call uncertain. The germline gives CDR1 MDHEN, CDR2 SYDVKM. The V and J ends lost 4 bases and 3 bases respectively, with 15 bases between them. This CDR3 region has 16 residues. The CDR3 sequence is CASSSVRWSYTGELFF. The CDR3 nucleotides read TGTGCCAGCAGTTCCGTCCGTTGGAGCTACACCGGGGAGCTGTTTTTT.

This sequence joins TRBV4-2 and TRBJ2-5, with 7 nucleotides matching TRBD2. The CDR3 has 15 amino acids. Trimming at V came to 0 bases and at J to 5 bases, leaving 6 bases not matched to a gene. CDR1 is LGHNA, CDR2 YNFKEQ, per germline. The CDR3 sequence: CASSQDERGGETQYF. CDR3 nucleotides: TGTGCCAGCAGCCAAGATGAGCGGGGCGGGGAGACCCAGTACTTC.

The gene calls are TRBV5-1 and TRBJ1-3; the D gene is possibly TRBD1 (5 bases). There are 16 residues in the CDR3. V lost 0 bases, J lost 0 bases, and 10 bases lay in between. Germline lookup yields CDR1 SGHRS and CDR2 YFSETQ. CDR3 residues: CASSLEGPNSGNTIYF. The CDR3 DNA reads as TGCGCCAGCAGCTTGGAGGGACCGAACTCTGGAAACACCATATATTTT.

In this sample, this clone turned up a few times. The V gene is TRBV11-3, the J gene TRBJ2-2; D gene uncertain. The CDR3 length is 14 residues. Trimming removed 7 bases at V and 7 bases at J, with 16 bases between. Germline CDR1 is SGHNT and CDR2 is YENEEA. This CDR3 is CASTDPTLGGELFF. CDR3 sequence (DNA): TGTGCCAGCACCGACCCTACTCTGGGCGGGGAGCTGTTTTTT.

This chain links TRBV2 with TRBJ2-3; no clear D gene. Trimming took 4 bases from V and 4 from J, leaving 12 bases between them. Germline V gene sequence: CDR1 SNHLY, CDR2 FYNNEI. CDR3 length: 14 amino acids. CDR3 sequence reads: CASSGVFFPDTQYF. The CDR3 DNA reads as TGTGCCAGCAGTGGAGTTTTCTTCCCAGATACGCAGTATTTT.

The chain employs TRBV28 and TRBJ2-4; no firm D call. V shed 2 bases and J shed 0 bases, with 8 bases lying between them. Germline values: CDR1 MDHEN, CDR2 SYDVKM. The CDR3 is 15 amino acids. CDR3 nucleotides: TGTGCCAGCAGTTTAAACAGCCTAGCCAAAAACATTCAGTACTTC. This encodes CASSLNSLAKNIQYF.

Only a few counts were recorded for this clone. The chain links TRBV4-1 to TRBJ2-4, with 10 bases identical to TRBD2. The CDR3 extends over 18 amino acids. Germline trimming cut 4 bases from V and 0 bases from J; bases unmatched to any gene: 9. Looked up from germline, CDR1 is MGHRA and CDR2 is YSYEKL. This CDR3 is CASSLGLAVTLAKNIQYF. CDR3 nucleotide sequence: TGCGCCAGCAGCCTCGGACTAGCGGTAACCTTAGCCAAAAACATTCAGTACTTC.

Comment on this clone: The CDR3 ends on some other residue instead of the conserved phenylalanine or tryptophan, so this is likely a read error. J is TRBJ2-2 and V is TRBV5-8; no firm D call. The length of the CDR3 is 16 residues. Trimming pared 3 bases from V and 0 bases from J, leaving 12 bases between. Germline lookup yields CDR1 SGHTS and CDR2 YDEGEE. CDR3 DNA: TGTGCCAGCAGCTGGGCAGGAAACGCGAACACCGGGGAGCTGTTTTCT. Protein: CASSWAGNANTGELFS.

The chain combines TRBV11-1 with TRBJ2-7; 7 positions match TRBD2. The CDR3 sequence is 15 residues long. Germline V gene sequence: CDR1 SGHAT, CDR2 FQDESV (reference sequence). The V and J ends lost 3 bases and 5 bases, in that order; junction bases with no gene match: 10. This CDR3 is CASSLTPLGGNEQYF. The DNA of the CDR3 is TGTGCCAGCAGCTTGACCCCGTTGGGGGGGAACGAGCAGTACTTC.

The V gene is TRBV5-4, the J gene TRBJ2-1; the match to TRBD2 covers 13 bases. The CDR3 covers 16 residues. Germline CDR1 reads SGHNT; CDR2 reads YYREEE (reference sequence). The V and J ends lost 1 base and 2 bases, in that order; junction bases with no gene match: 0. DNA for the CDR3: TGTGCCAGCAGCTTGACTAGCGGGGGGGCCTACAATGAGCAGTTCTTC. This gives the protein CASSLTSGGAYNEQFF.

The V and J genes are TRBV20-1 and TRBJ2-2; D may be TRBD2 (6 bases). V lost 5 bases and J 12 bases, leaving 13 bases between the germline ends. CDR3 length equals 11 residues. Per germline, CDR1 DFQATT and CDR2 SNEGSKA (reference sequence). The chain's CDR3 is CSAGTLGKLFF. The CDR3 DNA reads TGCAGTGCTGGGACTCTAGGGAAGCTGTTTTTT.